The 4 T cell receptor beta chains below all came from one sample that was sequenced in a study of T cell responses to AZD1222 COVID-19 vaccine. Repertoires were generated with immunoSEQ multiplex PCR, while TCRdb's copy carries only in-frame clones and drops some. The sample includes under 200,000 clones, roughly 93% of them seen just once. The sample in question was peripheral blood, obtained on day 0 of AZD1222 vaccination. Receptors originate from an adult in good health.

This clone was seen once. This chain joins TRBV4-3 and TRBJ1-1, with D tentatively TRBD1 (5 bases). Trimming removed 3 bases from V and 4 bases from J, with 12 bases in between. Germline-derived CDR1 and CDR2 are LGHNA and YSLEER. The CDR3 runs 14 residues. The CDR3, as DNA: TGCGCCAGCAGCCACACGGAAGGGGTCACTGAAGCTTTCTTT. This codes for CASSHTEGVTEAFF.

The V call is TRBV9, the J call TRBJ2-1, with 13 bases identical to TRBD2. Germline loops: CDR1 SGDLS, CDR2 YYNGEE. The ends lost 4 bases at V and 6 bases at J; junction bases unmatched: 16. The CDR3 loop spans 19 amino acids. The CDR3 bases are TGTGCCAGCAGCCCAAAAACTAGCGGGGGGGCCGGAAGGGGCAATGAGCAGTTCTTC. Translating gives CASSPKTSGGAGRGNEQFF.

The V and J genes are TRBV29-1 and TRBJ2-3; possibly TRBD1 for D (5 bases). V lost 4 bases to trimming and J lost 4 bases, with 15 bases between them. The CDR3 length is 14 residues. Germline V gene data show CDR1 as SQVTM and CDR2 as ANQGSEA. The chain's CDR3 is CSVGGIYRADTQYF. In DNA form, the CDR3 reads TGCAGCGTTGGGGGCATTTATAGGGCAGATACGCAGTATTTT.

The V and J genes are TRBV14 and TRBJ2-3; 11 bases are a match to TRBD1. Trimming removed 6 bases from V and 4 bases from J; junction bases left unmatched: 6. The CDR3 is made up of 15 amino acids. Per germline, CDR1 SGHDN and CDR2 FVKESK. The CDR3 DNA reads as TGTGCCAGCAGTCTGGACAGGGGGCATGCAGATACGCAGTATTTT. Its protein is CASSLDRGHADTQYF.